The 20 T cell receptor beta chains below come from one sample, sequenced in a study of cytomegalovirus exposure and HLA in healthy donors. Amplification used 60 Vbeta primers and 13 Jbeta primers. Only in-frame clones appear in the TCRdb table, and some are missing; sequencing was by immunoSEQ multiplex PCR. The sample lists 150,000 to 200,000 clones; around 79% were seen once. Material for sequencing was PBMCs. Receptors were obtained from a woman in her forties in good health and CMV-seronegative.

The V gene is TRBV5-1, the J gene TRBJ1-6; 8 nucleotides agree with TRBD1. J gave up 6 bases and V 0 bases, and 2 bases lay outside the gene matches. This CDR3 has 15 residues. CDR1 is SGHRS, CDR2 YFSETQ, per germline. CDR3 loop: CASSLDRGSNSPLHF. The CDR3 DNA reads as TGCGCCAGCAGCTTGGACAGGGGGTCTAATTCACCCCTCCACTTT.

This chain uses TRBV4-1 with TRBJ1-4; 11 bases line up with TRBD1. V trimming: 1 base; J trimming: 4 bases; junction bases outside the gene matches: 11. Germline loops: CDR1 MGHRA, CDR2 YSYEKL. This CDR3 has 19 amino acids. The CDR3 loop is CASSQAKDRGRGGNEKLFF. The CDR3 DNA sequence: TGCGCCAGCAGCCAAGCAAAGGACAGGGGGCGAGGGGGTAATGAAAAACTGTTTTTT.

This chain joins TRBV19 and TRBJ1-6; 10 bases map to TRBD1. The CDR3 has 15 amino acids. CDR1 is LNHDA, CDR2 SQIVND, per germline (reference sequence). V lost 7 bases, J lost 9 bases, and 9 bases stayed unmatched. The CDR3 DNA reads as TGTGCCAGTACCCAGCGGGGGACAGGGGCTTCACCCCTCCACTTT. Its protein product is CASTQRGTGASPLHF.

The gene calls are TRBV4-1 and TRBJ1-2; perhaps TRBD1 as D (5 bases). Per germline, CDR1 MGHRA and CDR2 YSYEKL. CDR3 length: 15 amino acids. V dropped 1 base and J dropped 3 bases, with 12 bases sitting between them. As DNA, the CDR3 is TGCGCCAGCAGCCAAGTCGCCAGGGCGGACTATGGCTACACCTTC. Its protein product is CASSQVARADYGYTF.

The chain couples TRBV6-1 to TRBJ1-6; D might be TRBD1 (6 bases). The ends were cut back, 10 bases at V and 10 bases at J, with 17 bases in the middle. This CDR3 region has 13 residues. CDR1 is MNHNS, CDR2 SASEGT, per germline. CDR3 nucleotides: TGTGCCACCAACGACAGGATCGAGTCACCCCTCCACTTT. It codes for CATNDRIESPLHF.

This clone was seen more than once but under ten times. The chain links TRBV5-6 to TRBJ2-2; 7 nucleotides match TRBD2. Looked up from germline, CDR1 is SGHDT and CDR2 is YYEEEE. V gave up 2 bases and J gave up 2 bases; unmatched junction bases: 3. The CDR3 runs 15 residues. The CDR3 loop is CASSFTGGNTGELFF. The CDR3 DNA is TGTGCCAGCAGCTTTACGGGGGGAAACACCGGGGAGCTGTTTTTT.

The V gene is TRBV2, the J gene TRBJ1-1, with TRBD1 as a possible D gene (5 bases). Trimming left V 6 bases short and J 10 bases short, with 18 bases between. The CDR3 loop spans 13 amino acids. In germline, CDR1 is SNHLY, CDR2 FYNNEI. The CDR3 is CASRHTDQQAAFF. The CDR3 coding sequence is TGTGCCAGCAGACATACGGACCAACAGGCAGCTTTCTTT. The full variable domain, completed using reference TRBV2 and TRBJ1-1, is EPEVTQTPSHQVTQMGQEVILRCVPISNHLYFYWYRQILGQKVEFLVSFYNNEISEKSEIFDDQFSVERPDGSNFTLKIRSTKLEDSAMYFCASRHTDQQAAFFGQGTRLTVV.

Here the CDR3 DNA reads TGTGCCAGCAGCCCCAGGACAGGGCGCGGGGAAAAACTGTTTTTT. This encodes CASSPRTGRGEKLFF. The V gene is TRBV5-6, the J gene TRBJ1-4; 8 bases align to TRBD1. The CDR3 sequence is 15 residues long. After removal of 4 bases from V and 8 bases from J, the junction contained 10 bases not matched to a gene. CDR1 is SGHDT and CDR2 is YYEEEE in the germline V gene.

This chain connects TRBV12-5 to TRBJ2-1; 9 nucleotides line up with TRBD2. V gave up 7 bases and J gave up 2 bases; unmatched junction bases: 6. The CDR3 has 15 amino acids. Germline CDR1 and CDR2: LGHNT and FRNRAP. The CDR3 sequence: CASALGGGAYNEQFF. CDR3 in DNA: TGTGCTAGTGCCCTGGGCGGGGGGGCCTACAATGAGCAGTTCTTC.

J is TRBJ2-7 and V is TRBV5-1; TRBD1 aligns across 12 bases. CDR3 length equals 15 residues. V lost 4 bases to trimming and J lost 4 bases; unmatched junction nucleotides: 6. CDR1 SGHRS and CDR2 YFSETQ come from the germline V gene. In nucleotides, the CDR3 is TGCGCCAGCAGCCCGGGACAGGGGGCGCCTTACGAGCAGTACTTC. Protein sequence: CASSPGQGAPYEQYF.

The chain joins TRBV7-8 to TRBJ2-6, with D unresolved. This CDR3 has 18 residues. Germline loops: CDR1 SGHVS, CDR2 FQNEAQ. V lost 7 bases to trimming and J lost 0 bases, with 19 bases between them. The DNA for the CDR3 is TGTGCCAGCATTTTTGTAGGTATGGCGGACTCTGGGGCCAACGTCCTGACTTTC. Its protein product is CASIFVGMADSGANVLTF.

The CDR3 protein is CASSEAMGQGAYGYTF. The CDR3 nucleotides are TGTGCCAGCAGTGAAGCCATGGGACAGGGCGCTTATGGCTACACCTTC. This chain connects TRBV6-1 to TRBJ1-2; 9 nucleotides align to TRBD1. The V segment lost 0 bases and the J segment 5 bases; nucleotides outside the gene matches: 7. The CDR3 covers 16 residues. The germline V gene encodes CDR1 MNHNS and CDR2 SASEGT.

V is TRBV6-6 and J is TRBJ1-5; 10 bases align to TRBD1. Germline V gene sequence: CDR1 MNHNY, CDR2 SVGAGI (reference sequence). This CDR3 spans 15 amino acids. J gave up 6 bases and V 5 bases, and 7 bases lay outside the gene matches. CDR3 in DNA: TGTGCCAGCAGTCCCGGGGACAGGGGTATTCAGCCCCAGCATTTT. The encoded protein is CASSPGDRGIQPQHF.

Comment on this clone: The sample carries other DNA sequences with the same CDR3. CDR3 DNA sequence: TGCGCCAGCAGCTTGGTTGGCGGCTCCTACGAGCAGTACTTC. It codes for CASSLVGGSYEQYF. The chain carries TRBV5-1 and TRBJ2-7, with no clear D. Trimming stripped 0 bases from V and 0 bases from J, with 7 bases between. This CDR3 comprises 14 residues. Germline CDR1 reads SGHRS; CDR2 reads YFSETQ.

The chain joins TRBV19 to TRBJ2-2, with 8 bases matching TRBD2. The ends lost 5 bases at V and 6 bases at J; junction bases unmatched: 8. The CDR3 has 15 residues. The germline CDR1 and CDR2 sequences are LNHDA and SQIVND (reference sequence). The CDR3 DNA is TGTGCCAGTAGTGGTCTAGCGGGCGAGGCCGGGGAGCTGTTTTTT. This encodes CASSGLAGEAGELFF. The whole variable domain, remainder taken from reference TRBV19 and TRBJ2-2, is DGGITQSPKYLFRKEGQNVTLSCEQNLNHDAMYWYRQDPGQGLRLIYYSQIVNDFQKGDIAEGYSVSREKKESFPLTVTSAQKNPTAFYLCASSGLAGEAGELFFGEGSRLTVL.

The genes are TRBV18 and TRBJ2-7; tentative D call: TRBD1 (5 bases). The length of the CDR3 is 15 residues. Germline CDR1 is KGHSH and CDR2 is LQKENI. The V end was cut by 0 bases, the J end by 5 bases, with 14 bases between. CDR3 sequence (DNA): TGTGCCAGCTCACCACCGTCTGGGGCCACCCACGAGCAGTACTTC. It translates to CASSPPSGATHEQYF.

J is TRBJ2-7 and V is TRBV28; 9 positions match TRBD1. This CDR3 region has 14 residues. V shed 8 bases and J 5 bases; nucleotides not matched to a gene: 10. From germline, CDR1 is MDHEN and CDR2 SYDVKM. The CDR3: CASFPGQGYDEQYF. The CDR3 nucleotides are TGTGCCAGCTTTCCGGGACAGGGTTATGACGAGCAGTACTTC.

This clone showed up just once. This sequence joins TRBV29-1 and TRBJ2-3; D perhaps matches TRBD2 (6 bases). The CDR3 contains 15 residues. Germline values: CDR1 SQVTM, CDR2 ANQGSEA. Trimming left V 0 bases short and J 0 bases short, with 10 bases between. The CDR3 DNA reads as TGCAGCGTTGAAGATCAGCGGGTCAGCACAGATACGCAGTATTTT. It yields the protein CSVEDQRVSTDTQYF.

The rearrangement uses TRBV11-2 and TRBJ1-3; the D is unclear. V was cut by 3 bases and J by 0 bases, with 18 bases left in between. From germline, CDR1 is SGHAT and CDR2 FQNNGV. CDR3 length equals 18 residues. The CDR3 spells CASSLLWRTAYSGNTIYF. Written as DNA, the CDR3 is TGTGCCAGCAGCTTGCTTTGGAGGACGGCTTACTCTGGAAACACCATATATTTT. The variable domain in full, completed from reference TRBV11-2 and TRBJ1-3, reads EAGVAQSPRYKIIEKRQSVAFWCNPISGHATLYWYQQILGQGPKLLIQFQNNGVVDDSQLPKDRFSAERLKGVDSTLKIQPAKLEDSAVYLCASSLLWRTAYSGNTIYFGEGSWLTVV.

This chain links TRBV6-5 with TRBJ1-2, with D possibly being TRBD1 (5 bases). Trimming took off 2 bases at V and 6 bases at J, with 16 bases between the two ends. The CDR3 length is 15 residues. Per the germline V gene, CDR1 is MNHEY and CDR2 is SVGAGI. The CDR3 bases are TGTGCCAGCAGTTACGGTCGGGGGAATCCCAATGGCTACACCTTC. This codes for CASSYGRGNPNGYTF.